These 24 T cell receptor beta chains were sequenced from one sample in a study of blood T cell repertoires in COVID-19. Data came from immunoSEQ multiplex PCR; TCRdb stores just in-frame clones and leaves some out. The table has roughly 500,000 clones, about 91% seen once. The sequenced sample consisted of peripheral blood. Receptors were obtained from a man aged 18 to 35 with COVID-19, enrolled during active disease.

CDR3 sequence (DNA): TGTGCCAGCAGCTCCGGACTAGCGGGATACAATGAGCAGTTCTTC. It encodes CASSSGLAGYNEQFF. The chain employs TRBV11-2 and TRBJ2-1; 12 positions agree with TRBD2. The CDR3 spans 15 residues. The V gene end was trimmed by 4 bases and the J gene end by 4 bases; junction bases not matched to a gene: 2. The germline gives CDR1 SGHAT, CDR2 FQNNGV.

The chain joins TRBV7-9 to TRBJ2-3; D gene uncertain. Germline CDR1 and CDR2: SEHNR and FQNEAQ (reference sequence). The V gene lost 5 bases and the J gene lost 3 bases, with 9 bases spanning the gap. The CDR3 sequence is 13 residues long. The CDR3 nucleotides are TGTGCCAGCAGCGTCGCCGGGACAGATACGCAGTATTTT. The encoded protein is CASSVAGTDTQYF.

The V call is TRBV6-5, the J call TRBJ2-1, with TRBD1 matching 10 bases. V lost 6 bases, J lost 6 bases, and 2 bases stayed unmatched. The germline gives CDR1 MNHEY, CDR2 SVGAGI. This CDR3 has 13 amino acids. The CDR3 protein is CASRRTGGNEQFF. The CDR3 nucleotides are TGTGCCAGCAGGAGGACAGGGGGCAATGAGCAGTTCTTC.

The genes are TRBV7-8 and TRBJ1-3, with TRBD1 matching 7 bases. V lost 4 bases to trimming and J lost 0 bases; unmatched junction nucleotides: 6. Germline V gene lookup returns CDR1 SGHVS and CDR2 FQNEAQ. The CDR3 is 16 amino acids. CDR3 in DNA: TGTGCCAGCAGCTCCCCGGGACAGTTCTCTGGAAACACCATATATTTT. Translated: CASSSPGQFSGNTIYF.

V usage is TRBV7-2 and J usage is TRBJ2-7; 8 nucleotides match TRBD1. Germline V CDR1 and CDR2: SGHTA, FQGNSA. V trimming: 5 bases; J trimming: 5 bases; junction bases outside the gene matches: 2. This CDR3 has 12 amino acids. CDR3 bases: TGTGCCAGCAGCCGACAGGGGAACGAGCAGTACTTC. It codes for CASSRQGNEQYF.

V usage is TRBV7-9 and J usage is TRBJ1-5; D ambiguous. V shed 4 bases and J shed 5 bases, with 15 bases lying between them. The CDR3 consists of 15 residues. Germline-derived CDR1 and CDR2 are SEHNR and FQNEAQ (reference sequence). Here the CDR3 reads CASSSPENPYQPQHF. As DNA, the CDR3 is TGTGCCAGCAGCTCCCCAGAAAACCCATATCAGCCCCAGCATTTT.

This sequence joins TRBV19 and TRBJ2-3, with TRBD1 identical over 7 bases. CDR3 length: 14 amino acids. J lost 5 bases, V lost 3 bases, and 5 bases had no gene match. Germline CDR1 is LNHDA and CDR2 is SQIVND (reference sequence). The CDR3 protein is CASSIRQGQDTQYF. The CDR3 DNA reads TGTGCCAGTAGTATTCGACAGGGACAAGATACGCAGTATTTT.

CDR3 region: CASSEPSVGGWDTEAFF. The CDR3 nucleotides read TGTGCCAGCAGTGAACCCTCGGTAGGAGGGTGGGACACTGAAGCTTTCTTT. The J gene is TRBJ1-1, the V gene TRBV6-1, with D unclear. Germline loops: CDR1 MNHNS, CDR2 SASEGT. V lost 2 bases and J lost 3, with 19 bases in between. This CDR3 spans 17 amino acids.

This chain connects TRBV13 to TRBJ2-1, with TRBD2 as a possible D gene (6 bases). Trimming took 5 bases from V and 7 from J, leaving 15 bases between them. Germline V lookup: CDR1 PRHDT, CDR2 FYEKMQ (reference sequence). The CDR3 contains 14 residues. The CDR3 protein is CASSPGLFRNEQFF. CDR3 DNA: TGTGCCAGCAGCCCGGGACTCTTTCGAAATGAGCAGTTCTTC.

The chain has TRBV20-1 and TRBJ1-4, with 7 bases fitting TRBD1. V gave up 3 bases and J gave up 0 bases; unmatched junction bases: 7. CDR3 length equals 16 residues. CDR1 DFQATT and CDR2 SNEGSKA come from the germline V gene (reference sequence). CDR3 nucleotide sequence: TGCAGTGCTAGTTCCAGGGGGGTAGCAACTAATGAAAAACTGTTTTTT. It encodes CSASSRGVATNEKLFF.

The chain joins TRBV25-1 to TRBJ2-1; 9 bases are shared with TRBD2. Unmatched junction bases numbered 13, after V lost 5 bases and J lost 8 bases. Germline values: CDR1 MGHDK, CDR2 SYGVNS. This CDR3 has 16 amino acids. The CDR3 DNA reads as TGTGCCAGCAGTATAGCAGGGACTAGCCGGGCCCATGAGCAGTTCTTC. Translating it yields CASSIAGTSRAHEQFF.

The J gene is TRBJ2-3, the V gene TRBV18; the match to TRBD2 covers 8 bases. The CDR3 has 17 residues. Trimming removed 2 bases from V and 1 base from J; junction bases left unmatched: 8. Germline CDR1 reads KGHSH; CDR2 reads LQKENI. CDR3 nucleotide sequence: TGTGCCAGCTCACCATTTAGCGGGACTGCGGGCACAGATACGCAGTATTTT. It yields the protein CASSPFSGTAGTDTQYF.

This clone was found a few times. The gene calls are TRBV10-2 and TRBJ2-7, with D possibly matching TRBD2 (5 bases). CDR3 length: 15 amino acids. V dropped 2 bases and J dropped 3 bases, with 14 bases sitting between them. CDR1 is WSHSY and CDR2 is SAAADI in the germline V gene. In DNA, the CDR3 is TGCGCCAGCAGTGAGGGGCTGGGAGCGCTCTACGAGCAGTACTTC. Translation gives CASSEGLGALYEQYF.

The chain recombines TRBV5-4 with TRBJ1-1; 8 bases map to TRBD1. V lost 0 bases, J lost 1 base, and 5 bases stayed unmatched. Germline CDR1 and CDR2: SGHNT and YYREEE (reference sequence). CDR3 length: 16 residues. The CDR3 DNA sequence: TGTGCCAGCAGCTTGGGGACAGGGATTCCGAACACTGAAGCTTTCTTT. Amino acids: CASSLGTGIPNTEAFF.

The gene calls are TRBV13 and TRBJ2-6, with D possibly being TRBD1 (7 bases). Trimming removed 0 bases from V and 9 bases from J, with 12 bases in between. CDR3 size: 15 residues. Per the germline V gene, CDR1 is PRHDT and CDR2 is FYEKMQ (reference sequence). Written as DNA, the CDR3 is TGTGCCAGCAGCTTAGGTGCAGGGGGAGGCAACGTCCTGACTTTC. This sequence encodes CASSLGAGGGNVLTF.

This clone was recorded only once. The gene calls are TRBV7-3 and TRBJ2-3, with a possible D match to TRBD2 (6 bases). Germline V gene lookup returns CDR1 SGHTA and CDR2 FQGTGA. Trimming left V 1 base short and J 4 bases short, with 12 bases between. This CDR3 comprises 15 residues. CDR3 DNA: TGTGCCAGCAGCTTAAGACTTGGAGGGGCAGATACGCAGTATTTT. Encoded protein: CASSLRLGGADTQYF.

The chain couples TRBV7-6 to TRBJ2-5; 7 nucleotides align to TRBD1. The V segment lost 6 bases and the J segment 4 bases; nucleotides outside the gene matches: 8. The CDR3 spans 14 residues. Germline-derived CDR1 and CDR2 are SGHVS and FNYEAQ. Here the CDR3 reads CASRQTGLGETQYF. The CDR3 nucleotides are TGTGCCAGCAGACAGACAGGGCTAGGAGAGACCCAGTACTTC.

J is TRBJ2-1 and V is TRBV24-1; TRBD2 aligns across 7 bases. J gave up 1 base and V 3 bases, and 2 bases lay outside the gene matches. This CDR3 is 15 amino acids long. Germline-derived CDR1 and CDR2 are KGHDR and SFDVKD. CDR3 amino acids: CATSDLAVSYNEQFF. CDR3 in DNA: TGTGCCACCAGTGATCTAGCGGTATCCTACAATGAGCAGTTCTTC.

V is TRBV27 and J is TRBJ1-6, with D tentatively TRBD1 (6 bases). Germline V CDR1 and CDR2: MNHEY, SMNVEV (reference sequence). There are 14 residues in the CDR3. The germline V and J ends were trimmed by 4 bases and 8 bases, with 12 bases remaining between them. The CDR3 region has the DNA TGTGCCAGCAGTTCTACAGGGATGGATTCACCCCTCCACTTT. This encodes CASSSTGMDSPLHF.

The chain combines TRBV2 with TRBJ2-1; D is perhaps TRBD2 (7 bases). Germline values: CDR1 SNHLY, CDR2 FYNNEI. The CDR3 is 16 amino acids. V was cut by 6 bases and J by 0 bases, with 15 bases left in between. DNA for the CDR3: TGTGCCAGCAGCGCCGCGGGGGCGAGCTCCTACAATGAGCAGTTCTTC. It encodes CASSAAGASSYNEQFF.

V usage is TRBV27 and J usage is TRBJ2-7, with 7 bases identical to TRBD2. This CDR3 is built from 15 residues. V lost 5 bases, J lost 6 bases, and 13 bases stayed unmatched. Germline loops: CDR1 MNHEY, CDR2 SMNVEV (reference sequence). CDR3 nucleotide sequence: TGTGCCAGCAGTGTAAGCGGGGTCCCTATCCCCGAGCAGTACTTC. Encoded protein: CASSVSGVPIPEQYF.

The CDR3 DNA sequence: TGTGCCAGTAGTATAGACAGGGGCCGGAATTCACCCCTCCACTTT. Protein product: CASSIDRGRNSPLHF. V usage is TRBV19 and J usage is TRBJ1-6; the D gene is possibly TRBD1 (6 bases). The germline V and J ends were trimmed by 0 bases and 7 bases, with 10 bases remaining between them. Germline values: CDR1 LNHDA, CDR2 SQIVND (reference sequence). This CDR3 has 15 residues. Supplemented by reference TRBV19 and TRBJ1-6, the full variable domain reads DGGITQSPKYLFRKEGQNVTLSCEQNLNHDAMYWYRQDPGQGLRLIYYSQIVNDFQKGDIAEGYSVSREKKESFPLTVTSAQKNPTAFYLCASSIDRGRNSPLHFGNGTRLTVT.

The gene calls are TRBV5-1 and TRBJ2-5, with D possibly matching TRBD2 (6 bases). This CDR3 has 16 amino acids. Trimming removed 3 bases at V and 1 base at J, with 16 bases between. CDR1 SGHRS and CDR2 YFSETQ come from the germline V gene. The DNA of the CDR3 is TGCGCCAGCAGCTCTCTACCGCGGACTACCCAAGAGACCCAGTACTTC. Translation gives CASSSLPRTTQETQYF.

This chain uses TRBV11-2 with TRBJ2-7; D ambiguous. The length of the CDR3 is 12 residues. Germline values: CDR1 SGHAT, CDR2 FQNNGV. V lost 1 base to trimming and J lost 4 bases, with 5 bases between them. CDR3 loop: CASSLAGYEQYF. In DNA form, the CDR3 reads TGTGCCAGCAGCTTAGCAGGATACGAGCAGTACTTC.